These T cell receptor beta chains were read from a single sample in a study of long-term antiretroviral therapy in people with HIV. Profiling relied on immunoSEQ multiplex PCR, and the TCRdb table lists in-frame clones only, not all of them. The sample shows some 24,000 clones, 65% to 90% of them seen only once. This sample comprised unsorted PBMCs, obtained at the start of antiretroviral therapy, before treatment. The receptors were gathered from a young woman with HIV. CDR3s include the opening cysteine and the closing phenylalanine or tryptophan. Each record gives: V gene, J gene, D gene, clone size, CDR3 DNA, CDR3 protein. The D gene is left open where the match is weak. Rows may omit the clone size; those that give it use once, few, many or a size class.

TRBV28	TRBJ1-5	-	-	TGTGCCAGCAGTTTTGGTGCAACCTCCAATCAGCCCCAGCATTTT	CASSFGATSNQPQHF
TRBV6-4	TRBJ2-2	TRBD2	-	TGTGCCAGCAGTGAATTTGGGGGACTAGTAGCCGGGGAGCTGTTTTTT	CASSEFGGLVAGELFF
TRBV19	TRBJ2-7	-	-	TGTGCCAGTAGTACCGGGATCACTTCCTACGAGCAGTACTTC	CASSTGITSYEQYF
TRBV7-2	TRBJ1-3	-	-	TGTGCCAGCAGCTTGGGTGCCCCGAAATCCGGAAACACCATATATTTT	CASSLGAPKSGNTIYF
TRBV6-5	TRBJ1-2	-	-	TGTGCCAGCAGTCCGAGCCCGACAGATCTGAGGGGCTACACCTTC	CASSPSPTDLRGYTF
TRBV5-6	TRBJ2-4	-	-	TGTGCCAGCAGCTTGGCGGAGGGAGGAAGCATTCAGTACTTC	CASSLAEGGSIQYF
TRBV7-8	TRBJ1-2	TRBD1	once	TGTGCCAGCAGCTTGTCAGGGGGATATGGCTACACCTTC	CASSLSGGYGYTF
TRBV10-1	TRBJ2-3	-	-	TGCGCCAGCAGTGAGTCGATCCTTTTCGATGGAACAGATACGCAGTATTTT	CASSESILFDGTDTQYF
TRBV7-2	TRBJ1-6	TRBD1	-	TGTGCCAGCAGCTACCGGACAGGGGGTAATTCACCCCTCCACTTT	CASSYRTGGNSPLHF
TRBV27	TRBJ1-2	-	-	TGTGCCAGCAGTTTATCGTTGGGAGCATTCTATGGCTACACCTTC	CASSLSLGAFYGYTF
TRBV9	TRBJ1-2	-	-	TGTGCCAGCAGCGTAGCGGGGACTAACTATGGCTACACCTTC	CASSVAGTNYGYTF
TRBV4-3	TRBJ1-2	-	once	TGCGCCAGCAGCCAAGAAGTGGGCGGTGTCTATGGCTACACCTTC	CASSQEVGGVYGYTF
TRBV5-1	TRBJ2-5	TRBD1	-	TGCGCCAGCAGCTCGGGACAGGGAGAGACCCAGTACTTC	CASSSGQGETQYF
TRBV5-1	TRBJ2-7	-	-	TGCGCCAGCAGCCTTGGGAGGGGGCTAGGCGAGCAGTACTTC	CASSLGRGLGEQYF
TRBV9	TRBJ2-1	TRBD2	medium-sized	TGTGCCAGCAGCGGGGGACTAGCGGGGCACTACGATGAGCAGTTCTTC	CASSGGLAGHYDEQFF
TRBV20-1	TRBJ2-7	-	-	TGCAGTGCTAGAGACGGCTACGAGCAGTACTTC	CSARDGYEQYF
TRBV5-1	TRBJ2-2	-	-	TGCGCCAGCAGCTTTGGCGGCTATACCGGGGAGCTGTTTTTT	CASSFGGYTGELFF
TRBV10-3	TRBJ1-2	TRBD1	-	TGTGCCATCAGTGAGAGTACAGGGGTCTATGGCTACACCTTC	CAISESTGVYGYTF
TRBV7-3	TRBJ1-1	-	-	TGTGCCAGCAGCCCAGACAGGACCAACACTGAAGCTTTCTTT	CASSPDRTNTEAFF
TRBV7-9	TRBJ1-1	TRBD1	-	TGTGCCAGCAGCCCGCCTGGGACAGGGAAGGCTGAAGCTTTCTTT	CASSPPGTGKAEAFF
TRBV29-1	TRBJ2-1	-	-	TGCAGCGTTGATACGGAGCGGCCAACCTACAATGAGCAGTTCTTC	CSVDTERPTYNEQFF
TRBV7-2	TRBJ2-1	TRBD2	once	TGTGCCAGCAGCTGGCTAGCGGCGACTTACAATGAGCAGTTCTTC	CASSWLAATYNEQFF
TRBV28	TRBJ2-6	-	few	TGTGCCAGCAGTTTATCTCACTCTGGGGCCAACGTCCTGACTTTC	CASSLSHSGANVLTF
TRBV9	TRBJ2-3	TRBD2	-	TGTGCCAGCAGCGTAGGGGGGGGTACGCAGTATTTT	CASSVGGGTQYF
TRBV28	TRBJ2-1	-	-	TGTGCCAGCAGCCCTGGCGGAGGGAGTGAGCAGTTCTTC	CASSPGGGSEQFF
TRBV4-3	TRBJ2-2	TRBD2	once	TGCGCCAGCAGCCAAGATCACTATACTAGCGGGGGGGCTTACGGGGCCGGGGAGCTGTTTTTT	CASSQDHYTSGGAYGAGELFF
TRBV30	TRBJ1-2	-	-	TGTGCCTGGAGTGTGGGACCACATGGCTACACCTTC	CAWSVGPHGYTF
TRBV9	TRBJ2-7	-	few	TGTGCCAGTGGTAACGGGGGCTACGAGCAGTACTTC	CASGNGGYEQYF
TRBV14	TRBJ2-5	-	-	TGTGCCAGCAGCCAAGGAGGGTACTTCCAAGAGACCCAGTACTTC	CASSQGGYFQETQYF
TRBV5-1	TRBJ2-2	-	-	TGCGCCAGCAGCCAAGGGACACCTTACACCGGGGAGCTGTTTTTT	CASSQGTPYTGELFF
TRBV18	TRBJ2-7	-	-	TGTGCCAGCTCACCGTATAACATGGCTGACGAGCAGTACTTC	CASSPYNMADEQYF
TRBV9	TRBJ2-7	TRBD1	-	TGTGCCAGCAGCCCCGGGACAGGGATGAGGGAGCAGTACTTC	CASSPGTGMREQYF
TRBV6-5	TRBJ1-1	-	-	TGTGCCAGCAGTGGAGGGGTTAACACTGAAGCTTTCTTT	CASSGGVNTEAFF
TRBV7-2	TRBJ1-3	-	-	TGTGCCAGCAGCTTAGCTCCGGCTGGAAACACCATATATTTT	CASSLAPAGNTIYF
TRBV5-1	TRBJ1-5	TRBD1	-	TGCGCCAGCAGCTTGGGTACGGACAGGGGTGGCAATCAGCCCCAGCATTTT	CASSLGTDRGGNQPQHF
TRBV10-1	TRBJ2-3	TRBD2	-	TGCGCCAGCAGTGGACTAGCGGGAGCAGATACGCAGTATTTT	CASSGLAGADTQYF
TRBV19	TRBJ2-2	-	-	TGTGCCAGTAGCGCCGACGGGGAGCTGTTTTTT	CASSADGELFF
TRBV11-3	TRBJ2-2	TRBD2	-	TGTGCCAGCAGTCCAGCGAGCGGGATCACCGGGGAGCTGTTTTTT	CASSPASGITGELFF
TRBV11-2	TRBJ2-3	-	once	TGTGCCAGCAGCCCGCCCCCAGATACGCAGTATTTT	CASSPPPDTQYF
TRBV19	TRBJ1-5	-	once	TGTGCCAGTAAGAGGAATGATCAGCCCCAGCATTTT	CASKRNDQPQHF
TRBV5-1	TRBJ1-2	TRBD1	-	TGCGCCAGCAATTCCGGGACAGGGGACTATGGCTACACCTTC	CASNSGTGDYGYTF
TRBV14	TRBJ1-4	-	-	TGTGCCAGCAGCCAAGTGGGCGCAACTAATGAAAAACTGTTTTTT	CASSQVGATNEKLFF
TRBV9	TRBJ2-7	-	-	TGTGCCAGCAGCGCCGGGGACGGTTCCTACGAGCAGTACTTC	CASSAGDGSYEQYF
TRBV7-2	TRBJ2-3	-	-	TGTGCCAGCAGAAATACAGCCGAAGATACGCAGTATTTT	CASRNTAEDTQYF
TRBV28	TRBJ2-7	-	once	TGTGCCAGCAGTCCCGGACAGTCCTACGAGCAGTACTTC	CASSPGQSYEQYF
TRBV5-6	TRBJ1-3	-	-	TGTGCCAGCAGCTTCTATGACAAAGGAAACACCATATATTTT	CASSFYDKGNTIYF
TRBV13	TRBJ2-7	-	few	TGTGCCAGCAGCTACCGGGACGCCACCTACGAGCAGTACTTC	CASSYRDATYEQYF